One and the same sample provided the 10 T cell receptor beta chains below, sequenced in a study of shared clonotypes between healthy human individuals. Assay: immunoSEQ multiplex PCR; the TCRdb copy retains only in-frame clones and omits some. This sample has hundreds of thousands of clones, with about 91% found just once. CD8 cells classed as naive were CD45RO-negative and positively selected for CCR7, excluding terminally differentiated effector memory CD45RA+ cells. The sequenced sample was naive CD8+ T cells sorted from blood. These receptors were obtained from a man aged 25 to 40 in good health.

The CDR3 DNA reads as TGTGCCAGCAGCTCTGCCCTGACAATGAAAGCCTACGAGCAGTACTTC. Translation: CASSSALTMKAYEQYF. This chain joins TRBV7-9 and TRBJ2-7, with unresolved D. The CDR3 runs 16 residues. The germline V and J ends were trimmed by 4 bases and 2 bases, with 18 bases remaining between them. Germline assignment: CDR1 SEHNR and CDR2 FQNEAQ (reference sequence).

CDR3: CASSPTLKLADLLLNEQFF. The CDR3 nucleotides are TGTGCCAGCAGCCCGACGCTTAAACTAGCGGACCTTCTTCTCAATGAGCAGTTCTTC. This chain links TRBV5-4 with TRBJ2-1, with 8 bases matching TRBD2. The CDR3 contains 19 residues. Germline V gene lookup returns CDR1 SGHNT and CDR2 YYREEE (reference sequence). J gave up 6 bases and V 4 bases, and 21 bases lay outside the gene matches.

V and J are TRBV6-5 and TRBJ2-7; TRBD1 is a possible D gene (5 bases). There are 16 residues in the CDR3. Germline CDR1 and CDR2: MNHEY and SVGAGI. The V gene lost 4 bases and the J gene lost 3 bases, with 19 bases spanning the gap. CDR3 protein: CASSSPIAGHHYEQYF. CDR3 bases: TGTGCCAGCAGTTCACCAATCGCAGGACACCACTACGAGCAGTACTTC.

This clone has just one count. This may be a read error, as it is one base from a much larger clone. The J gene is TRBJ2-7, the V gene TRBV6-1, with 7 bases fitting TRBD2. V shed 6 bases, J shed 2 bases, and the junction held 1 base outside the gene matches. The CDR3 runs 12 residues. The germline CDR1 and CDR2 sequences are MNHNS and SASEGT. This chain's CDR3 is CASRGLTYEQYF. In DNA, the CDR3 is TGTGCCAGCAGGGGACTAACCTACGAGCAGTACTTC.

The rearrangement joins TRBV7-9 to TRBJ2-3; TRBD2 agrees at 12 bases. CDR3 length: 17 residues. V lost 5 bases, J lost 3 bases, and 9 bases stayed unmatched. Germline assignment: CDR1 SEHNR and CDR2 FQNEAQ (reference sequence). In nucleotides, the CDR3 is TGTGCCAGCAGCATAAGACTAGCGGGAGAAAGTACAGATACGCAGTATTTT. Its translation is CASSIRLAGESTDTQYF. Combining the CDR3 with reference TRBV7-9 and TRBJ2-3 gives the whole variable domain DTGVSQNPRHKITKRGQNVTFRCDPISEHNRLYWYRQTLGQGPEFLTYFQNEAQLEKSRLLSDRFSAERPKGSFSTLEIQRTEQGDSAMYLCASSIRLAGESTDTQYFGPGTRLTVL.

The chain uses TRBV14 and TRBJ2-2; 7 bases match TRBD1. The V gene end was trimmed by 4 bases and the J gene end by 1 base; junction bases not matched to a gene: 6. CDR1 SGHDN and CDR2 FVKESK come from the germline V gene. CDR3 length equals 16 residues. The CDR3 here is CASSLLDRMNTGELFF. As DNA, the CDR3 is TGTGCCAGCAGCCTATTGGACAGGATGAACACCGGGGAGCTGTTTTTT.

This chain uses TRBV7-6 with TRBJ2-7; possibly TRBD1 for D (6 bases). Germline V gene sequence: CDR1 SGHVS, CDR2 FNYEAQ. With 5 bases removed from V and 0 bases from J, the gap between germline ends came to 11 bases. This CDR3 spans 14 amino acids. CDR3 sequence: CASSPRDNSYEQYF. DNA of the CDR3: TGTGCCAGCAGCCCCCGGGACAACTCCTACGAGCAGTACTTC.

This clone was counted a single time. The V gene is TRBV6-6, the J gene TRBJ2-7, with TRBD2 matching over 10 bases. This CDR3 has 15 amino acids. V gave up 0 bases and J gave up 6 bases; unmatched junction bases: 5. Germline-derived CDR1 and CDR2 are MNHNY and SVGAGI (reference sequence). CDR3 residues: CASSYSTSGKGEQYF. The CDR3 DNA reads TGTGCCAGCAGTTACTCCACTAGCGGGAAAGGCGAGCAGTACTTC.

The chain is built from TRBV7-9 and TRBJ2-7; 9 nucleotides align to TRBD2. The CDR3 covers 12 residues. Germline-derived CDR1 and CDR2 are SEHNR and FQNEAQ (reference sequence). Trimming cost V 11 bases and J 5 bases; bases outside gene matches: 7. The CDR3 DNA reads TGTGCCGGTAGCGGGAGACGGGACGAGCAGTACTTC. It specifies CAGSGRRDEQYF.

The CDR3 region is CASSPLGQGVGRFDEQYF. The CDR3 DNA is TGTGCCAGCTCACCACTAGGACAGGGAGTGGGGCGATTCGACGAGCAGTACTTC. The V gene is TRBV18, the J gene TRBJ2-7; TRBD1 matches 8 bases. Germline-derived CDR1 and CDR2 are KGHSH and LQKENI. The CDR3 extends over 18 amino acids. The J segment lost 5 bases and the V segment lost 1 base, leaving 16 bases of the junction unmatched.